These T cell receptor beta chains were read from a single sample in a study of T cells in localized non-small cell lung cancer. The table came from immunoSEQ multiplex PCR; TCRdb's copy has only in-frame clones and leaves some out. The sample records approximately 26,000 clones, over 70% being singletons. Sequencing used peripheral blood, obtained before any cancer treatment. These TCRs come from a man aged 40 to 70 with stage III squamous cell lung carcinoma. Both conserved end residues are part of each CDR3. The D gene is left open where the match is weak. Some rows mark clone size as missing; the rest say once, few, many or name a class of expanded clone.

J gene,clone size,V gene,D gene,CDR3 protein,CDR3 DNA
TRBJ1-1,-,TRBV27,-,CASSRQMNTEAFF,TGTGCCAGCAGCAGACAGATGAACACTGAAGCTTTCTTT
TRBJ2-5,-,TRBV6-1,TRBD2,CASQQLAGLETQYF,TGTGCCAGCCAGCAACTAGCGGGGTTGGAGACCCAGTACTTC
TRBJ1-1,-,TRBV7-9,-,CASSLVGRATEAFF,TGTGCCAGCAGCTTAGTTGGAAGAGCCACAGAAGCTTTCTTT
TRBJ2-2,-,TRBV5-5,-,CASSSRLISNTGELFF,TGTGCCAGCAGCTCGCGGTTGATATCGAACACCGGGGAGCTGTTTTTT
TRBJ2-1,once,TRBV20-1,-,CSARTAEEQFF,TGCAGTGCTAGAACCGCGGAAGAGCAGTTCTTC
TRBJ2-5,-,TRBV7-9,-,CASSPQQGRQYF,TGTGCCAGCAGCCCCCAGCAGGGGCGGCAGTACTTC
TRBJ2-1,-,TRBV9,-,CASSEMGVSYNEQFF,TGTGCCAGCAGCGAGATGGGGGTTAGCTACAATGAGCAGTTCTTC
TRBJ1-3,-,TRBV11-2,-,CASSLEQAAHGNTIYF,TGTGCCAGCAGCTTAGAACAGGCGGCGCATGGAAACACCATATATTTT
TRBJ2-1,once,TRBV30,-,CAWSLLVLGEQFF,TGTGCCTGGAGTTTACTAGTCCTGGGTGAGCAGTTCTTC
TRBJ1-1,-,TRBV25-1,-,CASSSTNTEAFF,TGTGCCAGCAGTAGCACCAACACTGAAGCTTTCTTT
TRBJ2-3,-,TRBV7-2,-,CASSLSFTDTQYF,TGTGCCAGCAGCTTAAGCTTCACAGATACGCAGTATTTT
TRBJ1-6,-,TRBV25-1,TRBD1,CASRQGGSPLHF,TGTGCCAGCAGACAGGGGGGATCACCCCTCCACTTT
TRBJ2-2,few,TRBV6-6,TRBD2,CASSYTGGGTTGELFF,TGTGCCAGCAGTTACACCGGGGGGGGAACCACCGGGGAGCTGTTTTTT
TRBJ1-1,-,TRBV11-2,TRBD1,CASSKGQVNTEAFF,TGTGCCAGCAGCAAGGGACAGGTGAACACTGAAGCTTTCTTT
TRBJ1-1,-,TRBV25-1,TRBD1,CASRPDRGTEAFF,TGTGCCAGCAGACCGGACAGGGGCACTGAAGCTTTCTTT
TRBJ2-1,-,TRBV5-6,TRBD2,CASSLETSGYNEQFF,TGTGCCAGCAGCTTGGAAACTAGCGGGTACAATGAGCAGTTCTTC
TRBJ2-5,-,TRBV20-1,-,CSARTKETQYF,TGCAGTGCTCGGACAAAGGAGACCCAGTACTTC
TRBJ2-4,-,TRBV10-1,-,CASSAVFTGTRDIQYF,TGCGCCAGCAGTGCCGTATTTACAGGAACGAGAGACATTCAGTACTTC
TRBJ1-1,-,TRBV5-1,-,CASSPFAGDMNTEAFF,TGCGCCAGCAGCCCCTTCGCAGGGGACATGAACACTGAAGCTTTCTTT
TRBJ1-1,-,TRBV6-1,-,CASSAGHSRNTEAFF,TGTGCCAGCAGTGCGGGTCACTCCCGAAACACTGAAGCTTTCTTT
TRBJ1-5,-,TRBV2,-,CASSPLSGLSLNQPQHF,TGTGCCAGCAGTCCTTTATCGGGGTTGAGTCTCAATCAGCCCCAGCATTTT
TRBJ1-2,-,TRBV19,-,CASSLNYGYTF,TGTGCCAGTAGCCTTAACTATGGCTACACCTTC
TRBJ2-3,-,TRBV28,-,CASSWTVSTDTQYF,TGTGCCAGCAGTTGGACAGTAAGCACAGATACGCAGTATTTT
TRBJ1-2,-,TRBV10-3,-,CAISENGGNNYGYTF,TGTGCCATCAGTGAGAACGGCGGCAATAACTATGGCTACACCTTC
TRBJ1-4,-,TRBV5-1,-,CASSLGTAGNEKLFF,TGCGCCAGCAGCTTGGGGACGGCTGGCAATGAAAAACTGTTTTTT
TRBJ1-3,-,TRBV4-1,TRBD1,CASSQYSSGGTGVFSGNTIYF,TGCGCCAGCAGCCAATATAGTAGCGGCGGGACAGGCGTCTTCTCTGGAAACACCATATATTTT
TRBJ1-2,-,TRBV5-1,-,CASSLASGDGRGYTF,TGCGCCAGCAGCTTGGCCAGCGGGGACGGAAGGGGCTACACCTTC
TRBJ1-1,large,TRBV20-1,-,CSARGDTEAFF,TGCAGTGCTAGAGGGGACACTGAAGCTTTCTTT
TRBJ1-1,-,TRBV7-6,TRBD1,CASSTDRANTEAFF,TGTGCCAGCAGCACGGACAGGGCGAACACTGAAGCTTTCTTT
TRBJ1-5,-,TRBV11-2,-,CASSLAAYQPQHF,TGTGCCAGCAGCTTAGCGGCCTATCAGCCCCAGCATTTT
TRBJ2-5,-,TRBV11-2,TRBD2,CASSFAGGPETQYF,TGTGCCAGCAGCTTCGCGGGAGGGCCAGAGACCCAGTACTTC
TRBJ2-3,-,TRBV5-3,TRBD2,CARSLRGPGVGTSGRNTQYF,TGTGCCAGAAGCCTCCGGGGACCAGGGGTAGGGACTAGCGGGAGAAATACGCAGTATTTT
TRBJ2-2,-,TRBV7-2,-,CASSLAADSRSFPNTGELFF,TGTGCCAGCAGCTTAGCCGCGGACAGCCGTTCTTTCCCGAACACCGGGGAGCTGTTTTTT
TRBJ1-3,-,TRBV9,-,CASSAQFRGSGNTIYF,TGTGCCAGCAGCGCCCAATTCAGGGGCTCTGGAAACACCATATATTTT
TRBJ1-6,-,TRBV10-3,-,CAISDLDSGGNSPLHF,TGTGCCATCAGTGACCTGGACAGCGGTGGAAATTCACCCCTCCACTTT
TRBJ2-7,-,TRBV2,TRBD1,CASSDQGAPGYEQYF,TGTGCCAGCAGTGATCAGGGGGCCCCCGGGTACGAGCAGTACTTC
TRBJ1-1,-,TRBV6-5,-,CASKSVNTEAFF,TGTGCCAGCAAATCGGTGAACACTGAAGCTTTCTTT
TRBJ2-3,-,TRBV9,-,CASSPSSLVQDTQYF,TGTGCCAGCAGCCCATCTAGCCTTGTTCAAGATACGCAGTATTTT
TRBJ2-2,-,TRBV7-3,TRBD1,CASSVQGENTGELFF,TGTGCCAGCAGCGTCCAGGGGGAAAACACCGGGGAGCTGTTTTTT
TRBJ1-1,few,TRBV14,TRBD1,CASSDRGYRAEAFF,TGTGCCAGCAGCGACAGGGGGTATCGAGCTGAAGCTTTCTTT
TRBJ2-3,few,TRBV6-1,-,CAGGGLNTDTQYF,TGTGCAGGGGGGGGGCTGAACACAGATACGCAGTATTTT
TRBJ1-1,few,TRBV28,-,CASRMTIMDTEAFF,TGTGCCAGCAGGATGACCATTATGGACACTGAAGCTTTCTTT
TRBJ2-2,-,TRBV10-1,-,CASSEPGWAGELFF,TGCGCCAGCAGTGAGCCTGGTTGGGCCGGGGAGCTGTTTTTT
TRBJ2-7,-,TRBV11-2,TRBD1,CASSPRRDRVHEQYF,TGTGCCAGCAGCCCACGCCGGGACAGGGTCCACGAGCAGTACTTC
TRBJ2-4,-,TRBV4-1,-,CASSQAKNIQYF,TGCGCCAGCAGCCAAGCCAAAAACATTCAGTACTTC
TRBJ1-1,-,TRBV6-5,-,CASLARNTEAFF,TGTGCCAGCCTCGCACGGAACACTGAAGCTTTCTTT
TRBJ2-3,-,TRBV9,-,CASSVDASDTQYF,TGTGCCAGCAGCGTAGATGCCTCAGATACGCAGTATTTT
TRBJ2-7,-,TRBV4-2,-,CASSQGVEQYF,TGTGCCAGCAGCCAAGGGGTCGAGCAGTACTTC
TRBJ2-2,-,TRBV5-1,TRBD1,CASSLRQGASTGELFF,TGCGCCAGCAGCCTCCGACAGGGGGCCTCCACCGGGGAGCTGTTTTTT
TRBJ2-3,-,TRBV29-1,TRBD2,CSVTGLAVTDTQYF,TGCAGCGTGACGGGACTAGCGGTCACAGATACGCAGTATTTT